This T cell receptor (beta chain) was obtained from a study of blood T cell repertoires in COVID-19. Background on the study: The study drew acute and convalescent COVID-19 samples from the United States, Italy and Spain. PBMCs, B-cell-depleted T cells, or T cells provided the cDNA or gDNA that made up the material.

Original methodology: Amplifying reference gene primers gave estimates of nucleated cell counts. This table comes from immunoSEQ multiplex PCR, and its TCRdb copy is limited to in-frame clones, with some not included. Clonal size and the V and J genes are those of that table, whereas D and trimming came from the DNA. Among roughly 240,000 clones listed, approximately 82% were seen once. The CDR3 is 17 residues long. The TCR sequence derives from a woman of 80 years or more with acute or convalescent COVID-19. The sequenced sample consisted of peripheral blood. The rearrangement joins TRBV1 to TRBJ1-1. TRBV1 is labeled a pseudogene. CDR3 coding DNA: TGCACCAGCAGCTTACGCCCGAGGGTCAGACCGAACACTGAAGCTTTCTTT. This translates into CTSSLRPRVRPNTEAFF.